This entry lists 20 T cell receptor beta chains sequenced from one sample in a study of shared clonotypes between healthy human individuals. Profiling relied on immunoSEQ multiplex PCR, and the TCRdb table lists in-frame clones only, not all of them. The sample shows approximately 2,200,000 clones, approximately 94% of them seen only once. Terminally differentiated effector memory CD45RA+ cells were left out of the naive CD8 fraction, which was CD45RO-negative and positively selected for CCR7. Material for sequencing was naive CD8+ T cells from PBMCs. These receptors came from a man aged 18 to 29 in good health. Some clones in this sample may be carry-over from other donors' samples.

This sequence joins TRBV13 and TRBJ1-1, with D uncertain. The CDR3 covers 16 residues. With 1 base removed from V and 2 bases from J, the gap between germline ends came to 14 bases. Germline CDR1 reads PRHDT; CDR2 reads FYEKMQ (reference sequence). As DNA, the CDR3 is TGTGCCAGCAGCTTAGCCCATATTACGCGAAACACTGAAGCTTTCTTT. Encoded protein: CASSLAHITRNTEAFF.

The rearrangement links TRBV6-5 to TRBJ2-7; 8 nucleotides line up with TRBD2. From germline, CDR1 is MNHEY and CDR2 SVGAGI. V shed 5 bases, J shed 3 bases, and the junction held 9 bases outside the gene matches. This CDR3 spans 15 amino acids. CDR3 region: CASSPDSGSVYEQYF. The CDR3 DNA reads TGTGCCAGCAGTCCGGACAGCGGGAGTGTCTACGAGCAGTACTTC.

To note about this clone: This sample also contains other DNA sequences that code for the same CDR3. V is TRBV6-6 and J is TRBJ2-3; maybe TRBD2 (6 bases). Germline V gene data show CDR1 as MNHNY and CDR2 as SVGAGI (reference sequence). Trimming shortened V by 0 bases and J by 4 bases, and 11 bases separated the two germline ends. This CDR3 is 15 amino acids long. The CDR3 bases are TGTGCCAGCAGTTACTCGGGAGGCTCGGCAGATACGCAGTATTTT. Translated, it gives CASSYSGGSADTQYF.

The chain carries TRBV4-1 and TRBJ1-2; TRBD1 matches at 9 bases. V lost 4 bases and J lost 5; bases outside the gene matches: 5. CDR3 size: 14 residues. Germline values: CDR1 MGHRA, CDR2 YSYEKL. The CDR3: CASSLRGTGYGYTF. The CDR3 DNA follows: TGCGCCAGCAGCCTCCGCGGGACAGGGTATGGCTACACCTTC.

The V and J genes are TRBV7-9 and TRBJ2-5; 7 nucleotides align to TRBD2. The CDR3 totals 13 residues. V was pared by 1 base and J by 10 bases, with 6 bases of the junction left unmatched. Germline loops: CDR1 SEHNR, CDR2 FQNEAQ (reference sequence). The CDR3 sequence: CASSLVLAVDQYF. DNA for the CDR3: TGTGCCAGCAGCTTAGTGCTAGCGGTGGACCAGTACTTC.

CDR3 bases: TGTGCCAGTAGTATAGGCGGACAGGGATACACTGAAGCTTTCTTT. It encodes CASSIGGQGYTEAFF. The chain is built from TRBV19 and TRBJ1-1; 8 nucleotides match TRBD1. The V segment lost 1 base and the J segment 3 bases; nucleotides outside the gene matches: 4. This CDR3 has 15 amino acids. Germline values: CDR1 LNHDA, CDR2 SQIVND (reference sequence).

As to this clone: Germline and junction disagree at one end, which may indicate a read error. This chain joins TRBV28 and TRBJ1-2; tentatively, D is TRBD1 (6 bases). Per the germline V gene, CDR1 is MDHEN and CDR2 is SYDVKM. This CDR3 has 13 residues. CDR3 amino acids: CASNPDSNDGYTF. CDR3 nucleotides: TGTGCCAGCAATCCGGACAGTAACGATGGCTACACCTTC.

V gene TRBV7-9 combines with J gene TRBJ2-3, with D unclear. V lost 4 bases, J lost 2 bases, and 16 bases lay in between. Germline V gene lookup returns CDR1 SEHNR and CDR2 FQNEAQ (reference sequence). There are 16 residues in the CDR3. CDR3: CASSSPGPSNTDTQYF. DNA for the CDR3: TGTGCCAGCAGCTCGCCCGGGCCGTCAAACACAGATACGCAGTATTTT.

This chain joins TRBV28 and TRBJ2-3, with D unclear. This CDR3 is built from 15 residues. Germline CDR1 MDHEN, CDR2 SYDVKM. V lost 4 bases to trimming and J lost 0 bases, with 11 bases between them. The DNA for the CDR3 is TGTGCCAGCAGTTCGTTAATGGCTAGCACAGATACGCAGTATTTT. Its translation is CASSSLMASTDTQYF.

This clone was recorded only once. This rearrangement joins TRBV7-3 to TRBJ2-1; 9 bases map to TRBD2. The CDR3 is made up of 15 amino acids. Per the germline V gene, CDR1 is SGHTA and CDR2 is FQGTGA. The V gene end was trimmed by 5 bases and the J gene end by 3 bases; junction bases not matched to a gene: 5. The chain's CDR3 is CASSPGTSYYNEQFF. The CDR3 DNA sequence: TGTGCCAGCAGCCCAGGGACTAGCTACTACAATGAGCAGTTCTTC. The complete variable domain, with remaining parts taken from reference TRBV7-3 and TRBJ2-1, reads GAGVSQTPSNKVTEKGKYVELRCDPISGHTALYWYRQSLGQGPEFLIYFQGTGAADDSGLPNDRFFAVRPEGSVSTLKIQRTERGDSAVYLCASSPGTSYYNEQFFGPGTRLTVL.

The chain uses TRBV4-1 and TRBJ2-1; D is perhaps TRBD1 or TRBD2 (5 bases each). Germline-derived CDR1 and CDR2 are MGHRA and YSYEKL. Trimming shortened V by 5 bases and J by 3 bases, and 14 bases separated the two germline ends. The length of the CDR3 is 15 residues. The CDR3 protein is CASSEVIGGYNEQFF. CDR3 sequence (DNA): TGCGCCAGCAGCGAAGTAATTGGGGGCTACAATGAGCAGTTCTTC.

The chain uses TRBV7-9 and TRBJ1-1; D may be TRBD1 (5 bases). Germline V gene data show CDR1 as SEHNR and CDR2 as FQNEAQ (reference sequence). The V gene lost 1 base and the J gene lost 4 bases, with 13 bases spanning the gap. CDR3 length: 15 amino acids. The CDR3 region has the DNA TGTGCCAGCAGCTTAGGGTCAGCAGGGTCCACTGAAGCTTTCTTT. This codes for CASSLGSAGSTEAFF. Full variable domain (rest looked up from reference TRBV7-9 and TRBJ1-1): DTGVSQNPRHKITKRGQNVTFRCDPISEHNRLYWYRQTLGQGPEFLTYFQNEAQLEKSRLLSDRFSAERPKGSFSTLEIQRTEQGDSAMYLCASSLGSAGSTEAFFGQGTRLTVV.

The V and J genes are TRBV27 and TRBJ2-1; the D gene is possibly TRBD1 (6 bases). Per the germline V gene, CDR1 is MNHEY and CDR2 is SMNVEV (reference sequence). This CDR3 is built from 14 residues. Trimming stripped 5 bases from V and 2 bases from J, with 10 bases between. The CDR3 reads CASSPGDAYNEQFF. CDR3 nucleotide sequence: TGTGCCAGCAGTCCAGGGGACGCCTACAATGAGCAGTTCTTC.

In this sample, this clone turned up once. The V call is TRBV30, the J call TRBJ2-7, with 8 bases aligning to TRBD2. This CDR3 spans 15 amino acids. The junction had 17 bases not matched to a gene; V was cut back by 6 bases and J by 7 bases. Germline V lookup: CDR1 GTSNPN, CDR2 SVGIG (reference sequence). CDR3 sequence (DNA): TGTGCCTGCACGAAAACGGGGGGGCGAACGGAAGAGCAGTACTTC. It encodes CACTKTGGRTEEQYF.

V usage is TRBV11-2 and J usage is TRBJ2-5, with D uncertain. Germline V lookup: CDR1 SGHAT, CDR2 FQNNGV. The CDR3 totals 14 residues. Trimming cost V 3 bases and J 1 base, with 9 bases left between them. The CDR3 here is CASSFLHGQETQYF. The CDR3 DNA reads TGTGCCAGCAGCTTCCTACACGGCCAAGAGACCCAGTACTTC.

This clone was seen a handful of times. V is TRBV11-2 and J is TRBJ1-1; D unresolved. Per germline, CDR1 SGHAT and CDR2 FQNNGV. This CDR3 is 16 amino acids long. Trimming cost V 5 bases and J 0 bases, with 16 bases left between them. DNA for the CDR3: TGTGCCAGCAGCCTAGCCGCCAAACACATGAACACTGAAGCTTTCTTT. It is translated as CASSLAAKHMNTEAFF.

The rearrangement joins TRBV7-2 to TRBJ1-1, with D unclear. The CDR3 spans 14 residues. The ends were cut back, 0 bases at V and 1 base at J, with 6 bases in the middle. From germline, CDR1 is SGHTA and CDR2 FQGNSA. CDR3: CASSLAGWNTEAFF. The CDR3 region has the DNA TGTGCCAGCAGCTTAGCGGGTTGGAACACTGAAGCTTTCTTT.

This rearrangement joins TRBV28 to TRBJ2-7; tentatively, D is TRBD2 (7 bases). CDR1 is MDHEN, CDR2 SYDVKM, per germline. V was shortened by 9 bases and J by 4 bases, with 19 bases between the two germline ends. The CDR3 is 14 residues long. The CDR3 spells CARTLTEGGYEQYF. The CDR3 bases are TGTGCCAGGACACTAACTGAGGGGGGGTACGAGCAGTACTTC. Filled out from reference TRBV28 and TRBJ2-7, the complete variable domain reads DVKVTQSSRYLVKRTGEKVFLECVQDMDHENMFWYRQDPGLGLRLIYFSYDVKMKEKGDIPEGYSVSREKKERFSLILESASTNQTSMYLCARTLTEGGYEQYFGPGTRLTVT.

The rearrangement joins TRBV5-1 to TRBJ2-1; 12 nucleotides agree with TRBD1. The CDR3 has 19 amino acids. Looked up from germline, CDR1 is SGHRS and CDR2 is YFSETQ. V lost 4 bases, J lost 5 bases, and 16 bases stayed unmatched. CDR3 bases: TGCGCCAGCAGCCCTGGGACAGGGGGCAGACCTGTAATGGACAATGAGCAGTTCTTC. Translated, it gives CASSPGTGGRPVMDNEQFF.

This rearrangement joins TRBV4-2 to TRBJ2-7; TRBD2 matches 10 bases. The CDR3 consists of 15 residues. The germline CDR1 and CDR2 sequences are LGHNA and YNFKEQ. Trimming at V came to 1 base and at J to 4 bases, leaving 4 bases not matched to a gene. CDR3: CASSQALAGLYEQYF. The CDR3 DNA reads as TGTGCCAGCAGCCAAGCACTAGCGGGATTGTACGAGCAGTACTTC.